This TCR beta chain was recorded in a study of T cells in Graves' hyperthyroidism and ophthalmopathy (dated by TCRdb to about 2019). About the investigation overall: Peripheral blood samples were taken at initial diagnosis, before any treatment was given. TCR V-J signatures able to tell the groups apart were searched for in a discovery cohort of about a hundred patients, of whom approximately 40 had Graves' ophthalmopathy and around 58 had stable Graves' hyperthyroidism. An independent validation cohort of under 20 hyperthyroidism patients and roughly 16 patients who later progressed to ophthalmopathy tested prospective prediction of ophthalmopathy. The roughly 99 discovery patients were divided at random into training and test sets in a 7:3 ratio. In roughly six Graves' hyperthyroidism patients, the study also compared T-cell repertoires from thyroid tissue with T-cell repertoires from blood. After blood sampling, hyperthyroidism patients were treated with methimazole at a starting dose of 30 mg daily, and ophthalmopathy patients were treated with high-dose intravenous methylprednisolone. According to the paper, TCR Vbeta CDR3 sequencing was carried out on some 130 peripheral blood samples, which came from approximately 43 ophthalmopathy, some 73 hyperthyroidism and some 17 progressor patients.

According to the germline V gene, CDR1 reads SGHNT and CDR2 reads YENEEA. Cut back by 5 bases and 0 bases, the V and J ends lie 14 bases apart. Including the terminal cysteine and phenylalanine, the CDR3 comprises 16 residues. The read is trimmed to its CDR3 DNA, 48 bases read in frame from base 1. This clonotype was counted ten times or more. Its target antigen remains unknown. Qualities for individual bases were not recorded, and no much larger clone is one base off. Overall study outcomes, separate from this receptor: Ophthalmopathy was separated from stable hyperthyroidism by a 13 V-J signature model, with roughly 88% sensitivity and around 81% specificity obtained in cross-validation and 80%/75% obtained in testing. During validation, the model predicted progression to ophthalmopathy a median of approximately 7 months ahead of onset, with around 70% sensitivity and 72% to 80% specificity. Most expanded thyroid clonotypes (frequency above 0.001) were also found in blood, which suggests that blood repertoires may mirror thyroid immune responses. No statistical method was used to fix the sample size in advance, and group allocation was not hidden from the investigators.

Graves' hyperthyroidism was defined as stable when no progression to ophthalmopathy occurred over 18 months of follow-up. Hyperthyroidism patients were aged 18 to 65 years and newly diagnosed, with disease duration of less than 2 months. Exclusion was applied to patients with uncontrolled infections, other autoimmune diseases, pregnancy or lactation. Diagnoses were established on the basis of clinical symptoms, serum thyroxine and TRAb, thyroid ultrasound, and orbital computed tomography. PBMCs were isolated from about 10 ml of fresh peripheral blood by Ficoll-Paque density gradient centrifugation. Total RNA was extracted with Trizol reagent, and quality was checked on an Agilent 2100 Bioanalyzer. TCR beta CDR3 regions were amplified from RNA transcripts. A first-round RT-PCR of the TCR CDR3 used the HTBI primer set with the Qiagen OneStep RT-PCR kit. A second multiplex PCR round built the libraries, followed by size selection and purification. Paired-end sequencing of the libraries was performed with 100 bp reads on an Illumina HiSeq2000. As for the original processing: SOAPnuke was used to process the raw data, with reads discarded if the reads contained adapters or uncalled bases, had a mean Phred below 15, or lacked an exact constant-primer or identifier match. High-quality paired reads were merged using COPE v1.2.5, and each unique nucleotide sequence was defined as a clonotype. Clonotypes were aligned to IMGT TRBV, TRBD and TRBJ reference segments using MiTCR v1.1. The analysis included only V-J combinations with a frequency above 0.0001, which together covered 99% to 99.2% of the repertoires. A TCS score was defined as the ratio of F50 (clonal expansion) to E x V (chaos), with BLOSUM62-based TCRdist applied between CDR3 peptides within each V-J. Welch's t-statistics and random forest reduced roughly 500 V-J features to roughly 13, which were used in a naive Bayes classifier (R e1071). TCRdb took the public reads, trimmed them with fastp at Q25, ran MiXCR for clone calling and kept in-frame beta chains. Rows matching on CDR3 protein sequence are summarized as one entry with the most common DNA and genes. TCRdb, rather than the study authors, made the V and J calls. This sample is represented by under 250,000 distinct CDR3 sequences; less than 20% of them were singletons. Around 48% of the sample is in the top ten clones.

The sample consisted of blood. The chain is assembled from TRBV11-3 and TRBJ1-3; TRBD1 is perhaps the D gene, given 6 matching bases. The clonotype originates from a woman aged 45-59 years with Graves' hyperthyroidism. The nucleotide sequence reads as follows: TGTGCCAGCAGCAGACACGGACAGCTCTCTGGAAACACCATATATTTT. Translated, it reads CASSRHGQLSGNTIYF.